The 21 T cell receptor beta chains listed next were all sequenced from one sample in a study of human T cells and chemical hapten exposure. From the RACE reads, TCRdb called clonotypes with MiXCR, one entry per CDR3 protein. The data contain 360,000 or so distinct CDR3 sequences, about 6.9% of them singletons. Time point indicated: patch test 2, 6 weeks after DPC sensitization. Treatment meaning: therapeutic diphenylcyclopropenone sensitization with weekly scalp DPC. The specimen was whole blood, collected in connection with sensitization to the hapten diphenylcyclopropenone (DPC). Every receptor here comes from a woman in her late teens or twenties with alopecia areata. Some clones in this sample may be carry-over from other donors' samples.

This chain connects TRBV27 to TRBJ2-1, with a possible D match to TRBD2 (8 bases). Germline-derived CDR1 and CDR2 are MNHEY and SMNVEV (reference sequence). The V end was cut by 3 bases, the J end by 1 base, with 16 bases between. The length of the CDR3 is 17 residues. CDR3 DNA sequence: TGTGCCAGCAGTTTCCGCGGGGGGACAGCTTCCTACAATGAGCAGTTCTTC. Protein product: CASSFRGGTASYNEQFF.

This clonotype showed up many times. The CDR3 bases are TGTGCCAGCGTCTTGAAGGGGGGCATCCGGGCTTTCTTT. As protein: CASVLKGGIRAFF. The rearrangement uses TRBV7-8 and TRBJ1-1; a weak D match, TRBD1 (6 bases). V was shortened by 8 bases and J by 11 bases, with 21 bases between the two germline ends. Per germline, CDR1 SGHVS and CDR2 FQNEAQ. CDR3 length: 13 amino acids. Full variable domain (rest looked up from reference TRBV7-8 and TRBJ1-1): GAGVSQSPRYKVAKRGQDVALRCDPISGHVSLFWYQQALGQGPEFLTYFQNEAQLDKSGLPSDRFFAERPEGSVSTLKIQRTQQEDSAVYLCASVLKGGIRAFFGQGTRLTVV.

In this sample, this clonotype turned up many times. The chain carries TRBV3-1 and TRBJ2-3, with TRBD2 as a possible D gene (6 bases). Trimming took 8 bases from V and 1 from J, leaving 13 bases between them. This CDR3 is 14 amino acids long. Germline CDR1 and CDR2: LGHDT and YNNKEL (reference sequence). The CDR3 sequence: CASSNGGGTDTQYF. The CDR3 nucleotides are TGTGCCAGCTCTAACGGCGGGGGCACAGATACGCAGTATTTT.

The chain carries TRBV3-1 and TRBJ1-2; D is undetermined. Germline CDR1 and CDR2: LGHDT and YNNKEL (reference sequence). V was trimmed by 1 base and J by 7 bases, leaving 10 bases between them. This CDR3 comprises 13 residues. CDR3 sequence (DNA): TGTGCCAGCAGCCAAGCCGACGAGCTTGGCTACACCTTC. Protein sequence: CASSQADELGYTF.

This clonotype was seen only a few times. The rearrangement links TRBV7-2 to TRBJ1-1; 8 bases fit TRBD1. The length of the CDR3 is 15 residues. V lost 1 base to trimming and J lost 4 bases; unmatched junction nucleotides: 5. Germline-derived CDR1 and CDR2 are SGHTA and FQGNSA. The CDR3 region is CASSLGDRGGTEAFF. The CDR3 DNA reads TGTGCCAGCAGCTTAGGTGACAGGGGTGGCACTGAAGCTTTCTTT.

In this sample, this clonotype turned up a few times. The chain carries TRBV14 and TRBJ1-3, with D hard to call. V gave up 4 bases and J gave up 4 bases, with 11 bases separating them. CDR1 and CDR2 (germline): SGHDN, FVKESK. The CDR3 length is 14 residues. The CDR3 here is CASSPRWLGNTIYF. The CDR3, as DNA: TGTGCCAGCAGCCCCCGGTGGTTGGGAAACACCATATATTTT.

This clonotype was observed a handful of times. The genes are TRBV5-1 and TRBJ2-1, with D possibly called TRBD1 or TRBD2 (6 bases each). With 4 bases removed from V and 8 bases from J, the gap between germline ends came to 13 bases. Per the germline V gene, CDR1 is SGHRS and CDR2 is YFSETQ. This CDR3 spans 13 amino acids. The DNA of the CDR3 is TGCGCCAGCAGCCGAGGGGGGCATGATGAGCAGTTCTTC. This translates into CASSRGGHDEQFF.

In its sample, this clonotype was seen a few times. This rearrangement joins TRBV7-2 to TRBJ2-6, with D unresolved. The CDR3 loop spans 14 amino acids. Germline V gene sequence: CDR1 SGHTA, CDR2 FQGNSA. V was shortened by 4 bases and J by 4 bases, with 8 bases between the two germline ends. The CDR3 loop reads CASSSDWGANVLTF. For the CDR3, the DNA is TGTGCCAGCAGCTCCGACTGGGGGGCCAACGTCCTGACTTTC. The variable domain in full, completed from reference TRBV7-2 and TRBJ2-6, reads GAGVSQSPSNKVTEKGKDVELRCDPISGHTALYWYRQSLGQGLEFLIYFQGNSAPDKSGLPSDRFSAERTGGSVSTLTIQRTQQEDSAVYLCASSSDWGANVLTFGAGSRLTVL.

This clonotype was seen repeatedly, ten times or more. The chain uses TRBV10-3 and TRBJ2-5; possibly TRBD2 for D (6 bases). The V gene's germline CDR1 is ENHRY and CDR2 SYGVKD. V gave up 8 bases and J gave up 6 bases, with 16 bases separating them. This CDR3 is 13 amino acids long. CDR3 bases: TGTGCCATCCAAGGAGGGGCAGGAAAGACCCAGTACTTC. It specifies CAIQGGAGKTQYF.

This clonotype was observed many times. J is TRBJ1-1 and V is TRBV19; D is unresolved. Germline V gene sequence: CDR1 LNHDA, CDR2 SQIVND (reference sequence). V was pared by 1 base and J by 0 bases, with 3 bases between. CDR3 length: 13 amino acids. CDR3 coding DNA: TGTGCCAGTAGTATAGCTGTGAACACTGAAGCTTTCTTT. It translates to CASSIAVNTEAFF.

This clonotype has at least ten counts. The chain couples TRBV6-5 to TRBJ1-2; weak D call: TRBD1 (6 bases). This CDR3 is built from 17 residues. V lost 4 bases to trimming and J lost 8 bases, with 26 bases between them. CDR1 and CDR2 from the germline V gene are MNHEY and SVGAGI. The CDR3, as DNA: TGTGCCAGCAGTTCCACCCAAGCCGGCGGGGGGGCCGACGGCTACACCTTC. This gives the protein CASSSTQAGGGADGYTF.

In its sample, this clonotype was seen many times. This sequence joins TRBV6-5 and TRBJ1-1; TRBD1 matches 8 bases. Germline CDR1 reads MNHEY; CDR2 reads SVGAGI. V shed 4 bases and J 3 bases; nucleotides not matched to a gene: 16. CDR3 length: 18 amino acids. The CDR3: CASSSPYESTGVYTEAFF. The CDR3 DNA reads as TGTGCCAGCAGTTCCCCGTATGAATCGACAGGGGTTTACACTGAAGCTTTCTTT.

In this sample, this clonotype turned up many times. The chain uses TRBV6-5 and TRBJ1-6; no definite D call. Germline lookup yields CDR1 MNHEY and CDR2 SVGAGI. The CDR3 length is 14 residues. V lost 2 bases to trimming and J lost 13 bases, with 15 bases between them. CDR3 in amino acids: CASSYTPEATPLHF. In nucleotides, the CDR3 is TGTGCCAGCAGTTACACTCCCGAAGCGACTCCCCTCCACTTT.

The V and J genes are TRBV20-1 and TRBJ2-1; D unclear. Germline V gene sequence: CDR1 DFQATT, CDR2 SNEGSKA (reference sequence). The V and J ends lost 6 bases and 0 bases respectively, with 15 bases between them. The CDR3 is made up of 15 amino acids. CDR3: CSAHLSVSSYNEQFF. The DNA for the CDR3 is TGCAGTGCACACCTCTCCGTCAGCTCCTACAATGAGCAGTTCTTC.

This clonotype came up a few times. V and J are TRBV21-1 and TRBJ1-6; the D call of TRBD1 is as the table states it, not checked on the DNA. TRBV21-1 is reported as a pseudogene. The CDR3 runs 15 residues. The CDR3: CASSKGQGRNSPLHF. The CDR3 nucleotides are TGTGCCAGCAGCAAGGGACAGGGTAGGAATTCACCCCTCCACTTT.

This clonotype was observed at least ten times. This chain connects TRBV12-3 or TRBV12-4 to TRBJ1-2; 10 bases fit TRBD1. The CDR3 covers 15 residues. Trimming cost V 6 bases and J 4 bases; bases outside gene matches: 8. The CDR3 DNA is TGTGCCAGCAGCTCGATGACAGGGGGCGTCTATGGCTACACCTTC. Translation gives CASSSMTGGVYGYTF.

This clonotype was seen a few times. This CDR3 is CASSGGVGVTGELFF. As DNA, the CDR3 is TGCGCCAGCAGCGGCGGGGTTGGGGTCACCGGGGAGCTGTTTTTT. J is TRBJ2-2 and V is TRBV4-3; D may be TRBD2 (6 bases). Per the germline V gene, CDR1 is LGHNA and CDR2 is YSLEER. The CDR3 covers 15 residues. V gave up 5 bases and J gave up 4 bases, with 14 bases separating them.

The CDR3 region is CASSVSDSSYNEQFF. For the CDR3, the DNA is TGTGCCAGCAGCGTAAGCGATAGCTCCTACAATGAGCAGTTCTTC. V and J are TRBV9 and TRBJ2-1; D call uncertain. Trimming shortened V by 1 base and J by 0 bases, and 8 bases separated the two germline ends. CDR3 length equals 15 residues. Germline V gene sequence: CDR1 SGDLS, CDR2 YYNGEE.

In this sample, this clonotype turned up a few times. The V and J genes are TRBV10-3 and TRBJ2-1, with 11 nucleotides matching TRBD1. CDR3 size: 15 residues. The V gene end was trimmed by 5 bases and the J gene end by 10 bases; junction bases not matched to a gene: 10. CDR1 and CDR2 from the germline V gene are ENHRY and SYGVKD. CDR3 protein: CAISTDRGHGLEQFF. The CDR3 nucleotides are TGTGCCATCAGTACGGACAGGGGGCACGGGTTGGAGCAGTTCTTC.

In this sample, this clonotype turned up a few times. The V gene is TRBV27, the J gene TRBJ1-2, with a tentative D call TRBD1 (6 bases). Trimming took 4 bases from V and 5 from J, leaving 17 bases between them. Germline assignment: CDR1 MNHEY and CDR2 SMNVEV (reference sequence). The CDR3 totals 15 residues. In DNA form, the CDR3 reads TGTGCCAGCAGTTCCCCCCTGGCAGGGGTATATGGCTACACCTTC. Translation gives CASSSPLAGVYGYTF.

This clonotype was picked up many times. The genes are TRBV4-2 and TRBJ1-5, with D perhaps TRBD1 (5 bases). Trimming removed 0 bases from V and 9 bases from J, with 18 bases in between. The CDR3 runs to 16 residues. Germline values: CDR1 LGHNA, CDR2 YNFKEQ. CDR3 sequence: CASSQDMGRPGGPQHF. The CDR3 nucleotides are TGTGCCAGCAGCCAAGATATGGGCCGCCCGGGGGGGCCCCAGCATTTT.